Listed below are T cell receptor beta chains from one sample, sequenced in a study of cytomegalovirus exposure and HLA in healthy donors. Method: immunoSEQ multiplex PCR; TCRdb's copy keeps in-frame clones and lacks some. The table lists approximately 150,000 clones, roughly 71% of them singletons. Sequencing was performed on PBMCs. The receptors were gathered from a male donor in good health and CMV-seropositive. Both conserved end residues are part of each CDR3.

J gene,V gene,CDR3 protein
TRBJ2-7,TRBV11-1,CASSFNPTYEQYF
TRBJ1-5,TRBV2,CASRRGGSNQPQHF
TRBJ1-2,TRBV11-2,CASSLNLPDTHGYTF
TRBJ2-1,TRBV9,CASSVELAGGMHEQFF
TRBJ1-3,TRBV20-1,CSARVGNTIYF
TRBJ2-3,TRBV10-1,CASSESTASTDTQYF
TRBJ1-4,TRBV6-1,CASSATGFNEKLFF
TRBJ2-6,TRBV5-1,CASSLRDISGANVLTF
TRBJ2-3,TRBV7-3,CASSREGQSDTQYF
TRBJ1-1,TRBV2,CASATGTEAFF
TRBJ2-7,TRBV5-1,CASSPRTGDEQYF
TRBJ2-3,TRBV6-1,CASSEARTDTQYF
TRBJ2-1,TRBV2,CASIPTGATPKAFF
TRBJ2-1,TRBV5-1,CASSWRGGSGVVDEQFF
TRBJ1-2,TRBV10-3,CAISESATTAYYGYTF
TRBJ2-3,TRBV19,CASSISRGHPSTDTQYF
TRBJ2-3,TRBV30,CAWTPPLAGSTDTQYF
TRBJ2-1,TRBV4-2,CASSQSGRSRGNEQFF
TRBJ1-2,TRBV30,CAWSVGGYGYTF
TRBJ2-3,TRBV5-8,CASNPLRGDPYTDTQYF
TRBJ2-1,TRBV7-8,CASSPLPGGLSYNEQFF
TRBJ1-6,TRBV15,CATSRGQGYNSPLHF
TRBJ2-2,TRBV5-1,CASSGGTGPVGELFF
TRBJ2-5,TRBV7-8,CASSLDGGGRRETQYF
TRBJ2-1,TRBV11-2,CASSLTGGNVGNEQFF
TRBJ2-4,TRBV19,CASSIGRGRNIQYF
TRBJ1-1,TRBV5-6,CASRDTTNTEAFF
TRBJ1-1,TRBV6-6,CASTPVPTEAFF
TRBJ1-2,TRBV30,CAWSVQEYGYTF
TRBJ1-1,TRBV10-3,CAISRTETLNTEAFF
TRBJ2-5,TRBV9,CASSLGGLGRGETQYF
TRBJ2-3,TRBV30,CAWSVGGGSTDTQYF
TRBJ1-1,TRBV18,CASSPRQGNMNTEAFF
TRBJ1-6,TRBV19,CATRTGGNSPLHF
TRBJ1-3,TRBV4-1,CASSQDGGAGANTIYF
TRBJ2-7,TRBV15,CATSPRDAEQYF
TRBJ2-7,TRBV19,CASSTGRGSYEQYF
TRBJ1-1,TRBV2,CASSDRERTEAFF
TRBJ1-6,TRBV2,CASRGTSVIYNSPLHF
TRBJ1-4,TRBV2,CASRGTANEKLFF
TRBJ2-7,TRBV7-9,CSSSFPGTSSEQYF
TRBJ2-2,TRBV5-1,CASSEGLGTGELFF
TRBJ1-3,TRBV2,CASRPAGAGNTIYF
TRBJ2-3,TRBV5-4,CASSRPQSGGGDTQYF
TRBJ1-1,TRBV5-1,CASSPFENRYTEAFF
TRBJ1-6,TRBV30,CAWSITGASPLHF
TRBJ1-1,TRBV10-2,CASSEFVLKTSEAFF
TRBJ2-7,TRBV19,CASSIVTGELNEQYF
TRBJ1-2,TRBV23-1,CASSQSYQGICGYTF
TRBJ1-2,TRBV19,CASSISGQGGGYTF
TRBJ2-6,TRBV6-1,CASSDRRSGANVLTF
TRBJ1-6,TRBV2,CASSGSGGSYNSPLHF
TRBJ1-1,TRBV5-4,CAGSPRGQKNTEAFF
TRBJ1-4,TRBV4-3,CASSHHDRGRATNEKLFF
TRBJ1-1,TRBV29-1,CSVVFAGGTEAFF